This record covers a single TCR beta chain. The antigen is not known. The source of the sample is a study of shared clonotypes between healthy human individuals. General study results and limits: Between a handful of donors, naive CD4 clonotypes were shared at a level of about 5.3%.

The method was immunoSEQ multiplex PCR; TCRdb's version includes in-frame clones alone and lacks a portion of them. The sample shows about 380,000 clones, 96% of them seen only once. Sequenced material: memory CD8+ T cells sorted from blood. The subset denotes: CD45RO+ cells pooled with CCR7-negative TemRA cells. The receptor's source is a man aged 25-45 years in good health.

For the CDR3, the DNA is TGCAGTGCTAGAACCAGCCACGAGCAGTACTTC. This translates into CSARTSHEQYF. V and J are TRBV20-1 and TRBJ2-7; no clear D gene. V lost 2 bases to trimming and J lost 5 bases, with 7 bases between them. The CDR3 runs 11 residues. CDR1 DFQATT and CDR2 SNEGSKA come from the germline V gene (reference sequence).